This TCR beta chain is from a study of CD8 T cells in Susac syndrome. General observations from the study: The study conceded that relatively few individuals underwent its TCR sequencing and HLA analysis.

Germline V CDR1 and CDR2: LGHDT, YNNKEL (reference sequence). The CDR3 has 14 amino acids. V was cut by 2 bases and J by 6 bases, with 11 bases left in between. Random hexamers were used to reverse transcribe the RNA input (roughly 0.5 to 1 ug). Multiplex immunoSEQ PCR targeted 54 Vbeta and 13 Jbeta TCR beta segments. MiXCR, run by TCRdb on the immunoSEQ multiplex PCR reads, gives a single entry per CDR3 protein. The table includes about 210,000 distinct CDR3 sequences, approximately 95% detected once. Sequencing of TCR beta was carried out in blood CD8+ and CD4+ T cells. CD8+ and CD4+ T cells were negatively isolated; TEMRA cells were FACS-enriched. With regard to this clonotype: The antigen is unknown.

This clonotype was sampled from a human donor with multiple sclerosis. The chain is built from TRBV3-1 and TRBJ1-5; D not certain. What was sequenced was CD4+ T cells from PBMCs. The CDR3 nucleotides are TGTGCCAGCAGCCAATCCAGCGAGAGTCAGCCCCAGCATTTT. It yields the protein CASSQSSESQPQHF.